What follows are 8 T cell receptor beta chains derived from one specimen sequenced in a study of T-cell memory formation after mild COVID-19. TCRdb redid the calling of the 5' RACE reads with MiXCR, one entry per CDR3 protein. The data show 580,000 or so distinct CDR3 sequences, with approximately 15% seen just once and 8.1% held by the top ten. The sequencing sample was made of PBMCs or a T cell subset sorted from them (not recorded which). These receptors all stem from an adult woman who had mild COVID-19 (a few samples of this study predate the infection). Cell type and time point are not known.

This clonotype was counted between two and nine times. The CDR3 sequence: CASSQFPNTGELFF. Written as DNA, the CDR3 is TGCGCCAGCAGCCAATTTCCAAACACCGGGGAGCTGTTTTTT. The chain couples TRBV4-1 to TRBJ2-2; no reliable D call. The CDR3 sequence is 14 residues long. CDR1 and CDR2 (germline): MGHRA, YSYEKL. Trimming stripped 2 bases from V and 2 bases from J, with 6 bases between.

This clonotype appeared many times. V and J are TRBV5-1 and TRBJ1-1, with 10 bases identical to TRBD1. Germline CDR1 reads SGHRS; CDR2 reads YFSETQ. V lost 4 bases, J lost 4 bases, and 4 bases stayed unmatched. CDR3 size: 14 residues. The CDR3 here is CASSTGQGGTEAFF. CDR3 sequence (DNA): TGCGCCAGCAGCACTGGACAGGGGGGCACTGAAGCTTTCTTT.

This clonotype has only a few counts. V is TRBV7-3 and J is TRBJ2-3; 15 bases agree with TRBD2. Germline CDR1 and CDR2: SGHTA and FQGTGA. CDR3 length equals 17 residues. The V gene end was trimmed by 3 bases and the J gene end by 4 bases; junction bases not matched to a gene: 5. CDR3 loop: CASSFGLAGGQADTQYF. The CDR3, as DNA: TGTGCCAGCAGCTTCGGACTAGCGGGAGGGCAAGCAGATACGCAGTATTTT.

This clonotype came up many times. This chain joins TRBV5-1 and TRBJ2-1; D remains ambiguous. Looked up from germline, CDR1 is SGHRS and CDR2 is YFSETQ. There are 14 residues in the CDR3. Trimming took off 1 base at V and 0 bases at J, with 5 bases between the two ends. The CDR3 sequence: CASSLYGSYNEQFF. In nucleotides, the CDR3 is TGCGCCAGCAGCTTGTACGGCTCCTACAATGAGCAGTTCTTC.

In nucleotides, the CDR3 is TGTGCCAGCAGCGAAGGACAGGGGGATTTTAGCACTGAAGCTTTCTTT. Protein product: CASSEGQGDFSTEAFF. The chain is built from TRBV5-6 and TRBJ1-1; the match to TRBD1 covers 10 bases. The CDR3 has 16 amino acids. The ends lost 4 bases at V and 4 bases at J; junction bases unmatched: 10. The germline gives CDR1 SGHDT, CDR2 YYEEEE.

This clonotype was detected only a few times. The chain carries TRBV10-3 and TRBJ1-5, with 7 bases matching TRBD1. This CDR3 comprises 13 residues. The J segment lost 4 bases and the V segment lost 10 bases, leaving 7 bases of the junction unmatched. Germline V gene sequence: CDR1 ENHRY, CDR2 SYGVKD. The CDR3 reads CATWTGRNQPQHF. For the CDR3, the DNA is TGTGCCACGTGGACAGGTCGGAATCAGCCCCAGCATTTT.

This clonotype was seen a few times. This sequence joins TRBV7-9 and TRBJ2-3, with a possible D match to TRBD1 (5 bases). The V end lost 1 base, the J end lost 0 bases, and 17 bases lay between the germline ends. CDR1 is SEHNR and CDR2 is FQNEAQ in the germline V gene (reference sequence). This CDR3 has 18 residues. Here the CDR3 reads CASSLGLGPAPSTDTQYF. CDR3 DNA: TGTGCCAGCAGCTTAGGTCTGGGGCCAGCGCCTAGCACAGATACGCAGTATTTT.

This clonotype has just a few counts. The chain uses TRBV25-1 and TRBJ1-5; no definite D call. Germline V lookup: CDR1 MGHDK, CDR2 SYGVNS. This CDR3 has 15 residues. V lost 2 bases, J lost 1 base, and 9 bases lay in between. The CDR3 sequence: CASSEPGSSNQPQHF. The CDR3 bases are TGTGCCAGCAGTGAACCCGGGTCCAGCAATCAGCCCCAGCATTTT.